Listed here are 13 T cell receptor beta chains from one sample, sequenced in a study of T cells in Graves' hyperthyroidism and ophthalmopathy. Researchers took RNA transcripts and amplified the TCR beta CDR3 regions from them. Carried out on the TCR CDR3, a first-round RT-PCR used the HTBI primer set. TCRdb passed the multiplex PCR reads through MiXCR, listing each CDR3 protein once. Of 500,000 to 800,000 distinct CDR3 sequences detected, approximately 15% appear once; the ten largest clones hold about 12%. What was sequenced was blood. The receptors shown here come from a woman aged 50 to 60 with Graves' ophthalmopathy.

This clonotype was seen a few times. J is TRBJ2-3 and V is TRBV4-3; 10 bases are a match to TRBD2. From germline, CDR1 is LGHNA and CDR2 YSLEER. The CDR3 runs to 18 residues. The V gene end was trimmed by 0 bases and the J gene end by 4 bases; junction bases not matched to a gene: 10. CDR3 loop: CASSQDGTSAGRADTQYF. The CDR3, as DNA: TGCGCCAGCAGCCAAGATGGGACTAGCGCGGGAAGGGCAGATACGCAGTATTTT.

This clonotype was detected a few times. The chain couples TRBV15 to TRBJ2-7; D is possibly TRBD2 (6 bases). The V gene lost 0 bases and the J gene lost 6 bases, with 15 bases spanning the gap. The CDR3 spans 15 residues. Germline V CDR1 and CDR2: LNHNV, YYDKDF (reference sequence). CDR3 DNA sequence: TGTGCCACCAGCAGAGATCTAGCGCAGACGGGCGAGCAGTACTTC. Protein: CATSRDLAQTGEQYF.

This clonotype has at least ten counts. J is TRBJ2-1 and V is TRBV28; D call uncertain. Germline assignment: CDR1 MDHEN and CDR2 SYDVKM. Trimming took 1 base from V and 2 from J, leaving 12 bases between them. This CDR3 spans 16 amino acids. CDR3 DNA sequence: TGTGCCAGCAGTTTATTAGGTACCGCCACCTACAATGAGCAGTTCTTC. It codes for CASSLLGTATYNEQFF.

This clonotype has more than one count but fewer than ten. The chain links TRBV20-1 to TRBJ1-6, with D hard to call. Germline loops: CDR1 DFQATT, CDR2 SNEGSKA (reference sequence). The CDR3 consists of 14 residues. V was clipped by 0 bases and J by 7 bases, with 10 bases between them. CDR3 nucleotide sequence: TGCAGTGCTAGAGATCCCAGCGTCAATTCACCCCTCCACTTT. Translating it yields CSARDPSVNSPLHF.

The chain recombines TRBV20-1 with TRBJ1-5; a weak D match, TRBD1 (6 bases). The CDR3 is made up of 14 amino acids. Trimming took 4 bases from V and 3 from J, leaving 13 bases between them. Germline-derived CDR1 and CDR2 are DFQATT and SNEGSKA (reference sequence). As DNA, the CDR3 is TGCAGTGCTATAAGGACAGAGTCCAATCAGCCCCAGCATTTT. Translated: CSAIRTESNQPQHF.

This clonotype has a count of ten or more. This chain connects TRBV7-9 to TRBJ2-5; D is perhaps TRBD2 (6 bases). The V gene's germline CDR1 is SEHNR and CDR2 FQNEAQ (reference sequence). The CDR3 totals 14 residues. Deletions cut 3 bases from V and 5 bases from J, with 13 bases between. The CDR3 DNA is TGTGCCAGCAGCTTTGGTGGGACTTGGGAGACCCAGTACTTC. Translating gives CASSFGGTWETQYF.

The chain combines TRBV5-4 with TRBJ2-3; D may be TRBD2 (6 bases). V lost 4 bases to trimming and J lost 6 bases, with 21 bases between them. Per the germline V gene, CDR1 is SGHNT and CDR2 is YYREEE (reference sequence). The CDR3 is 16 amino acids. The CDR3 spells CASSPRGPTSLDTQYF. CDR3 sequence (DNA): TGTGCCAGCAGCCCAAGAGGCCCCACTAGCTTGGATACGCAGTATTTT.

V gene TRBV6-5 combines with J gene TRBJ2-6, with TRBD1 matching over 8 bases. The length of the CDR3 is 18 residues. Germline V gene lookup returns CDR1 MNHEY and CDR2 SVGAGI. The V gene end was trimmed by 4 bases and the J gene end by 0 bases; junction bases not matched to a gene: 8. The DNA for the CDR3 is TGTGCCAGCAGTTCCTGGGACAGGATCTACTCTGGGGCCAACGTCCTGACTTTC. Encoded protein: CASSSWDRIYSGANVLTF.

At least ten counts were recorded for this clonotype. This chain connects TRBV20-1 to TRBJ2-7; TRBD2 might be the D (6 bases). V dropped 0 bases and J dropped 3 bases, with 18 bases sitting between them. The CDR3 contains 16 residues. Germline V CDR1 and CDR2: DFQATT, SNEGSKA (reference sequence). The chain's CDR3 is CSARDWGDPSGYEQYF. The CDR3 coding sequence is TGCAGTGCTAGAGATTGGGGGGATCCCTCCGGCTACGAGCAGTACTTC.

This clonotype was picked up a small number of times. V usage is TRBV20-1 and J usage is TRBJ2-2, with 7 bases lining up with TRBD2. With 6 bases clipped from V and 2 bases from J, the junction kept 12 bases outside the gene matches. Germline assignment: CDR1 DFQATT and CDR2 SNEGSKA (reference sequence). The CDR3 length is 16 residues. CDR3 nucleotides: TGCAGTGCCCGGCCCAAGGGGAGGGCCAACACCGGGGAGCTGTTTTTT. The encoded protein is CSARPKGRANTGELFF.

V and J are TRBV6-2 or TRBV6-3 and TRBJ1-5, with TRBD1 identical over 7 bases. Germline values: CDR1 MNHEY, CDR2 SVGEGT. The CDR3 length is 15 residues. The V and J ends lost 1 base and 6 bases, in that order; junction bases with no gene match: 6. CDR3: CASSYLSQGSQPQHF. CDR3 in DNA: TGTGCCAGCAGTTACTTATCACAGGGGTCTCAGCCCCAGCATTTT.

The chain employs TRBV18 and TRBJ2-5, with D perhaps matching TRBD1 or TRBD2 (5 bases each). V gave up 2 bases and J gave up 2 bases, with 12 bases separating them. The CDR3 contains 15 residues. Germline assignment: CDR1 KGHSH and CDR2 LQKENI. This CDR3 reads CASSPGGFGQETQYF. CDR3 nucleotide sequence: TGTGCCAGCTCACCAGGGGGTTTCGGGCAAGAGACCCAGTACTTC.

This clonotype was counted at least ten times. The chain is built from TRBV12-3 or TRBV12-4 and TRBJ2-7; TRBD2 agrees at 8 bases. With V trimmed by 5 bases and J by 1 base, 4 bases remained unmatched. The CDR3 has 14 amino acids. The CDR3 region is CASSPGTSSYEQYF. In DNA form, the CDR3 reads TGTGCCAGCAGTCCGGGGACTAGTTCCTACGAGCAGTACTTC.